This paragraph covers one T cell receptor (beta chain) sequence. A single record per CDR3 protein comes from TCRdb applying MiXCR to the RT-PCR reads. The profile shows about a million distinct CDR3 sequences, approximately 19% of them singletons. This record belongs to a study of patients and donors after allogeneic stem cell transplantation. CDR3 size: 15 residues. The germline CDR1 and CDR2 sequences are MDHEN and SYDVKM. The V and J ends lost 6 bases and 4 bases respectively, with 19 bases between them. The sequence came from a human donor who was either an allogeneic HSCT recipient or a stem cell or donor lymphocyte infusion donor (not recorded which). It is not recorded whose cells these are; they may come from a transplant donor. This rearrangement joins TRBV28 to TRBJ2-7; possible D gene TRBD2, 5 bases. Sequencing was done on a sample of blood, either unsorted or a sorted T cell fraction (not recorded which). CDR3 nucleotide sequence: TGTGCCAGCAGCCCTATAAGAGAGGGATCATACGAGCAGTACTTC. It specifies CASSPIREGSYEQYF.